Listed below are T cell receptor beta chains from one sample, sequenced in a study of regulatory T cells in long-lasting Graves disease. TCRdb ran MiXCR on the multiplex PCR reads and lists one entry per CDR3 protein. There are fewer than 550,000 distinct CDR3 sequences in the sample; around a fifth occur only once, and more than 6% lies in the top ten. The sample was peripheral blood mononuclear cells (PBMCs), taken when the disease was refractory, from a patient treated with antithyroid drugs. The receptors come from a female donor with Graves disease. Each CDR3 is given with its conserved first and last residue. D genes are given only for firm matches.

j_call | v_call | d_call | cdr3_length | cdr3_aa
TRBJ2-7 | TRBV28 | . | 14 | CASSLSQSLYEQYF
TRBJ2-1 | TRBV27 | . | 14 | CASRGPSSYNEQFF
TRBJ2-5 | TRBV6-5 | . | 16 | CASSYSRPVLQETQYF
TRBJ2-5 | TRBV9 | TRBD2 | 16 | CASSSTAGGPSETQYF
TRBJ2-7 | TRBV29-1 | TRBD1 | 15 | CSVEVAQGARYEQYF
TRBJ1-6 | TRBV28 | . | 15 | CASSLGTKGNSPLHF
TRBJ2-7 | TRBV29-1 | . | 13 | CSSITPQGPLEYF
TRBJ2-2 | TRBV5-1 | . | 14 | CASSLEGNTGELFF
TRBJ1-4 | TRBV7-9 | . | 15 | CASSPTANWEEKLFF
TRBJ1-5 | TRBV19 | . | 13 | CASEDSGNQPQHF
TRBJ1-4 | TRBV4-1 | TRBD1 | 14 | CASSLKGAREKLFF
TRBJ1-1 | TRBV29-1 | . | 11 | CSVAGATEAFF
TRBJ2-2 | TRBV12-3/TRBV12-4 | TRBD1 | 15 | CASSAGTGNTGELFF
TRBJ2-7 | TRBV7-3 | . | 13 | CASSLLGTTPQYF
TRBJ1-1 | TRBV18 | . | 13 | CASSPPVGPEAFF
TRBJ1-4 | TRBV11-2 | . | 16 | CASSLGSSGRGEKLFF
TRBJ2-7 | TRBV7-2 | . | 17 | CASSWGKSSYSSYEQYF
TRBJ2-3 | TRBV24-1 | TRBD2 | 16 | CATSDQSGASTDTQYF
TRBJ1-2 | TRBV6-1 | . | 14 | CASSDVPLRGGYTF
TRBJ1-2 | TRBV6-2/TRBV6-3 | . | 13 | CASSSPPSYGYTF
TRBJ2-7 | TRBV7-8 | TRBD2 | 17 | CASSLLGLAGWSYEQYF
TRBJ2-2 | TRBV7-9 | . | 15 | CASSLLQRNTGELFF
TRBJ2-3 | TRBV15 | TRBD2 | 18 | CATSVGTSGDYSTDTQYF
TRBJ1-1 | TRBV28 | . | 11 | CASSLPGRAFF
TRBJ1-6 | TRBV6-9 | . | 16 | CASSSVRGYLNSPLHF
TRBJ1-2 | TRBV11-2 | . | 15 | CASSTRRDRNYGYTF
TRBJ2-5 | TRBV30 | TRBD1 | 13 | CAWHRGLQETQYF
TRBJ1-2 | TRBV20-1 | . | 15 | CSASPGAGDTYGYTF
TRBJ2-7 | TRBV20-1 | . | 14 | CSARGADGLYEQYF